This T cell receptor (beta chain) was identified during a study of blood T cells in healthy people across ages. General study results and limits: In these data, TCR beta diversity tracked strongly with naive T cell percentage.

It was with a sample-barcoded 5' primer and a J-beta primer mix that a second PCR of about 6 to 12 cycles was run. TCRdb reprocessed the 5' RACE reads via MiXCR and lists one record per CDR3 protein. The repertoire has some 1.8 million distinct CDR3 sequences, roughly two fifths of them found once; the top ten carry under 30%. This clonotype occurred a few times. Its matching antigen is unknown. Peripheral blood from each donor was collected in a volume of approximately 10 milliliters. Total RNA was isolated from each sample in quantities of at least 5 micrograms. CDR1 and CDR2 from the germline V gene are MGHRA and YSYEKL. The CDR3 extends over 17 amino acids. V shed 0 bases, J shed 5 bases, and the junction held 5 bases outside the gene matches.

This clonotype originated in a human donor in good health. The chain carries TRBV4-1 and TRBJ2-5, with TRBD2 identical over 14 bases. Sequencing was carried out using blood. CDR3 region: CASSQDETSGGAETQYF. As DNA, the CDR3 is TGCGCCAGCAGCCAAGACGAGACTAGCGGGGGGGCTGAGACCCAGTACTTC.